These T cell receptor beta chains were read from a single sample in a study of beta chain features in type 1 diabetes. The repertoire was sequenced with immunoSEQ multiplex PCR; TCRdb's copy has only in-frame clones and lacks some. The sample carries about 340,000 clones, approximately 15% recorded once. The sample taken for sequencing was naive CD4+ T cells from blood. Receptors were obtained from a woman between 18 and 29 years old with type 1 diabetes. Both conserved end residues are part of each CDR3. The D gene is left open where the match is weak. Size tells how often a clone was seen (once, few, many) or the class of an expanded clone, and some rows leave it out.

TRBD2,TRBV29-1,few,TRBJ2-1,TGCAGCGTCGTCCGGACTAGCGGGAGGATCATGGTCAATGAGCAGTTCTTC,CSVVRTSGRIMVNEQFF
TRBD1,TRBV19,few,TRBJ1-3,TGTGCCACCTCGACAGGGATCGGAAACACCATATATTTT,CATSTGIGNTIYF
TRBD1,TRBV10-3,few,TRBJ1-1,TGTGCCACCGCGACAGGGAACGGCGCTGAAGCTTTCTTT,CATATGNGAEAFF
-,TRBV7-2,-,TRBJ1-5,TGTGCCAGCAGCTACAGGGAAAATCAGCCCCAGCATTTT,CASSYRENQPQHF
-,TRBV4-3,-,TRBJ2-2,TGCGCCAGCAGCCAAGAATGGCAGAGCAGGGTCGGGGAGCTGTTTTTT,CASSQEWQSRVGELFF
TRBD2,TRBV30,few,TRBJ2-1,TGTGCCTGGAGTGTAGGGCTAGCGGGGGAGCAGTTCTTC,CAWSVGLAGEQFF
-,TRBV9,-,TRBJ1-5,TGTGCCAGCAGCGTCGGTCTCAATCAGCCCCAGCATTTT,CASSVGLNQPQHF
-,TRBV29-1,few,TRBJ1-2,TGCAGCGTTGGAAGGGACACAAATAACTATGGCTACACCTTC,CSVGRDTNNYGYTF
TRBD1,TRBV18,-,TRBJ1-2,TGTGCCAGCTCACTTACAGGGGCGATTAACTATGGCTACACCTTC,CASSLTGAINYGYTF
-,TRBV6-6,-,TRBJ1-3,TGTGCCAGCAGTAGAACAGATTTCTCCGGAAACACCATATATTTT,CASSRTDFSGNTIYF
-,TRBV27,-,TRBJ1-1,TGTGCCAGCAGTTTGACACCGGGACAATCAGCTTTCTTT,CASSLTPGQSAFF
TRBD2,TRBV5-1,few,TRBJ2-1,TGCGCCAGCAGCCTGGTTGCGGGAGGGAATGAGCAGTTCTTC,CASSLVAGGNEQFF
-,TRBV2,-,TRBJ2-2,TGTGCCAGCAGTCTCCAAGGACTCGCGAACACCGGGGAGCTGTTTTTT,CASSLQGLANTGELFF
-,TRBV30,-,TRBJ2-1,TGTGCCTGGAGTAGTACCCACTTAATTGAGCAGTTCTTC,CAWSSTHLIEQFF
TRBD1,TRBV28,few,TRBJ1-5,TGTGCCAGCAGTTTCAGGGGGAGCCTTTATAGCAATCAGCCCCAGCATTTT,CASSFRGSLYSNQPQHF
-,TRBV6-6,-,TRBJ1-1,TGTGCCAGCAGTTACGAGGACAGATGGGAGGCTTTCTTT,CASSYEDRWEAFF
TRBD2,TRBV9,-,TRBJ2-1,TGTGCCAGCAGCGTATTACCTAGCGGGAGGGGCAATGAGCAGTTCTTC,CASSVLPSGRGNEQFF
TRBD2,TRBV4-2,few,TRBJ2-5,TGTGCCAGCAGATCGGGACTAGGGGAAGAGACCCAGTACTTC,CASRSGLGEETQYF
-,TRBV9,-,TRBJ2-3,TGTGCCAGCAGCGACTTCCAGGGTCAGGATACGCAGTATTTT,CASSDFQGQDTQYF
-,TRBV18,-,TRBJ1-1,TGTGCCAGTATAGGACAGATGAACACTGAAGCTTTCTTT,CASIGQMNTEAFF
TRBD2,TRBV7-9,-,TRBJ2-1,TGTGCCAGCAGTAGATCGGGGGGGAGGGTTTGGAATGAGCAGTTCTTC,CASSRSGGRVWNEQFF
-,TRBV7-9,-,TRBJ1-1,TGTGCCAGCAGCTCCCCAGGTACGGTCAACACTGAAGCTTTCTTT,CASSSPGTVNTEAFF
TRBD2,TRBV9,-,TRBJ2-2,TGTGCCAGCAGCCCCACTAGCGGGAGGAACGCCGGGGAGCTGTTTTTT,CASSPTSGRNAGELFF
TRBD2,TRBV7-2,-,TRBJ2-5,TGTGCCAGCAGCTTAGCGGCATTAGCGGGACAAGAGACCCAGTACTTC,CASSLAALAGQETQYF
TRBD2,TRBV7-9,few,TRBJ2-2,TGTGCCAGCAGCTTACTAGCGGGTATCACCGGGGAGCTGTTTTTT,CASSLLAGITGELFF
TRBD1,TRBV30,few,TRBJ1-1,TGTGCCTGGAGTGTCCTTGAGGGGGCAACTGAAGCTTTCTTT,CAWSVLEGATEAFF
TRBD1,TRBV18,few,TRBJ1-5,TGTGCCAGCTCACCAGTAACAGGGGGGGTTCAGCCCCAGCATTTT,CASSPVTGGVQPQHF
-,TRBV30,few,TRBJ1-3,TGTGCCTGGAGTGAGAGAGCGCGCTCTGGAAACACCATATATTTT,CAWSERARSGNTIYF
TRBD2,TRBV29-1,-,TRBJ2-4,TGCAGCGTTGATGGACTAGCGGGAGGGAACATTCAGTACTTC,CSVDGLAGGNIQYF